This T cell receptor beta chain was observed in a study of metastatic and nonmetastatic thyroid tumors. For the study at large: Blood and tumor or nodule tissue repertoires from malignant and benign thyroid patients were compared. Notes on the study in general: Significantly greater TCR beta diversity was reportedly found in malignant thyroid tumors than in benign nodules (in blood and tumor).

Thyroid surgery was performed in patients who had received no treatment beforehand. This clone turned up a few times. Its specificity is not known. As originally analysed: What underpinned the distant-metastasis classifier for papillary thyroid cancer was the set of CDR3 differences across clinicopathological groups. TCRdb re-called clones via MiXCR from the PCR reads. TCRdb, not the original authors, processed these V and J calls. Of under 25,000 clones in the sample, over 20% were seen once. V was trimmed by 3 bases and J by 5 bases, leaving 8 bases between them. This CDR3 is 12 amino acids long. Sequences were obtained from adjacent normal tissue. The TCR was taken from a female donor with papillary thyroid cancer or a benign thyroid nodule (not recorded which). Some clones in this sample may be carry-over from other donors' samples. The rearrangement joins TRBV12-3 or TRBV12-4 to TRBJ2-7; D may correspond to TRBD1 or TRBD2 (6 bases each). CDR3 DNA: TGTGCCAGCAGTTTCGGGGGCCACGAGCAGTACTTC. This sequence encodes CASSFGGHEQYF.